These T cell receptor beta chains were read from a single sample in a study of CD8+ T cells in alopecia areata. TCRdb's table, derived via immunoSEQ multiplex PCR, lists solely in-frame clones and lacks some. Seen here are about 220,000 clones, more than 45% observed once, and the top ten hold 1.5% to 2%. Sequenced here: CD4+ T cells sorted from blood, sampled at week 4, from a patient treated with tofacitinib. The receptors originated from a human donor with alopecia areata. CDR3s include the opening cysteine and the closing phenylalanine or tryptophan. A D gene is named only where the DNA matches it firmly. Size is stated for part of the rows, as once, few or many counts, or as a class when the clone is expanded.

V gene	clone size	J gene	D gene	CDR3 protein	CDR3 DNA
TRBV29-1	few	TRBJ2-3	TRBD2	CSVVVGSGGTDTQYF	TGCAGCGTTGTTGTGGGTAGCGGGGGCACAGATACGCAGTATTTT
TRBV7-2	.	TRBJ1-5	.	CASSLHSGTGNQPQHF	TGTGCCAGCAGCTTGCACTCCGGGACCGGTAATCAGCCCCAGCATTTT
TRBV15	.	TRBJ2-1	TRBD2	CATSRGTSPGEQFF	TGTGCCACCAGCAGAGGGACTAGCCCCGGTGAGCAGTTCTTC
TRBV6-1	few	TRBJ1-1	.	CASRDTQQSKAFF	TGTGCCAGCAGGGACACCCAACAGTCAAAAGCTTTCTTT
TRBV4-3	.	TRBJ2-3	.	CASSQDVAGSRADTQYF	TGCGCCAGCAGCCAAGATGTCGCAGGGTCTCGTGCAGATACGCAGTATTTT
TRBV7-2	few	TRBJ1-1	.	CASTPGGVGVATEAFF	TGTGCCAGCACCCCGGGGGGGGTGGGAGTTGCCACTGAAGCTTTCTTT
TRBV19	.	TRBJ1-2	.	CASRRAPEGYTF	TGTGCCAGTAGACGAGCCCCGGAGGGCTACACCTTC
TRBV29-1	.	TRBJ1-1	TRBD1	CSVFIRQGMNTEAFF	TGCAGCGTTTTCATCCGACAGGGGATGAACACTGAAGCTTTCTTT
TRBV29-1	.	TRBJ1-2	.	CSVVQVRDGYTF	TGCAGCGTTGTGCAGGTTCGCGATGGCTACACCTTC
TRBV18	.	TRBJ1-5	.	CASSAKVDQPQHF	TGTGCCAGCTCAGCGAAAGTCGATCAGCCCCAGCATTTT
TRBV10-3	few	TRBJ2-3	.	CAIRGDSTDTQYF	TGTGCCATCAGGGGGGATAGCACAGATACGCAGTATTTT
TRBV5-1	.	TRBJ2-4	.	CASSLEGGIAKNIQYF	TGCGCCAGCAGCTTGGAAGGTGGAATAGCCAAAAACATTCAGTACTTC
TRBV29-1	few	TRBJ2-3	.	CSVGRANTDTQYF	TGCAGCGTTGGTCGGGCAAACACAGATACGCAGTATTTT
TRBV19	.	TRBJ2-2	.	CASSTRLPRGTGELFF	TGTGCCAGTAGTACCCGACTCCCCCGGGGAACCGGGGAGCTGTTTTTT
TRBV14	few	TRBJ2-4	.	CASSDGDLIPAKNIQYF	TGTGCCAGCAGCGATGGAGATCTAATTCCAGCCAAAAACATTCAGTACTTC
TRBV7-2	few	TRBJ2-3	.	CASSPAKGDTQYF	TGTGCCAGCAGCCCCGCTAAAGGGGATACGCAGTATTTT